The 8 T cell receptor beta chains presented below share a single source sample, sequenced in a study of blood T cell repertoires in COVID-19. TCRdb keeps only in-frame clones here, not all; method: immunoSEQ multiplex PCR. Found here are 350,000 to 450,000 clones, 80% to 90% of them singletons; the top ten hold under 8.5%. Sample: peripheral blood. The source is a woman aged 60 to 75 with COVID-19, enrolled during active disease.

This chain uses TRBV30 with TRBJ1-1; the D gene is possibly TRBD1 (6 bases). Germline V gene data show CDR1 as GTSNPN and CDR2 as SVGIG (reference sequence). The CDR3 sequence is 11 residues long. V lost 5 bases and J 5 bases, leaving 9 bases between the germline ends. CDR3 protein: CAWHRETEAFF. The CDR3 DNA reads as TGTGCCTGGCACAGGGAGACTGAAGCTTTCTTT. The full variable domain, in which reference TRBV30 and TRBJ1-1 provide the parts outside the CDR3, is SQTIHQWPATLVQPVGSPLSLECTVEGTSNPNLYWYRQAAGRGLQLLFYSVGIGQISSEVPQNLSASRPQDRQFILSSKKLLLSDSGFYLCAWHRETEAFFGQGTRLTVV.

CDR3 residues: CASNSGYYGYTF. The CDR3 DNA sequence: TGTGCCTCGAACAGCGGTTACTATGGCTACACCTTC. J is TRBJ1-2 and V is TRBV2; no clear D gene. This CDR3 region has 12 residues. Germline CDR1 and CDR2: SNHLY and FYNNEI. The V and J ends lost 11 bases and 3 bases respectively, with 13 bases between them. Drawing the rest from reference TRBV2 and TRBJ1-2, the complete variable domain is EPEVTQTPSHQVTQMGQEVILRCVPISNHLYFYWYRQILGQKVEFLVSFYNNEISEKSEIFDDQFSVERPDGSNFTLKIRSTKLEDSAMYFCASNSGYYGYTFGSGTRLTVV.

The chain combines TRBV5-1 with TRBJ1-4; perhaps TRBD1 as D (5 bases). CDR1 and CDR2 from the germline V gene are SGHRS and YFSETQ. The length of the CDR3 is 16 residues. With 0 bases removed from V and 4 bases from J, the gap between germline ends came to 13 bases. CDR3 sequence reads: CASSLVGGSGNEKLFF. CDR3 bases: TGCGCCAGCAGCTTGGTCGGGGGAAGCGGTAATGAAAAACTGTTTTTT.

The chain has TRBV10-3 and TRBJ1-1; 9 nucleotides align to TRBD1. V shed 0 bases and J 4 bases; nucleotides not matched to a gene: 3. This CDR3 has 15 amino acids. Germline CDR1 and CDR2: ENHRY and SYGVKD. The CDR3 region is CAISESGTGPTEAFF. As DNA, the CDR3 is TGTGCCATCAGTGAGTCAGGGACAGGGCCCACTGAAGCTTTCTTT.

Comments on this clone: This CDR3 is also generated by other DNA sequences in the sample. The chain carries TRBV5-6 and TRBJ2-7; a weak D match, TRBD2 (5 bases). The CDR3 loop spans 12 amino acids. Germline CDR1 reads SGHDT; CDR2 reads YYEEEE. V shed 0 bases and J shed 6 bases, with 7 bases lying between them. The CDR3 DNA reads TGTGCCAGCAGCTTGGGGAGCGGCGAGCAGTACTTC. It is translated as CASSLGSGEQYF.

Remarks on this clone: Other nucleotide sequences from this sample produce the same CDR3. J is TRBJ1-4 and V is TRBV5-1, with 9 nucleotides matching TRBD1. The CDR3 totals 14 residues. The junction had 5 bases not matched to a gene; V was cut back by 4 bases and J by 7 bases. The germline CDR1 and CDR2 sequences are SGHRS and YFSETQ. The DNA of the CDR3 is TGCGCCAGCAGCCCGGGACAGGGAGGTGAAAAACTGTTTTTT. Amino acids: CASSPGQGGEKLFF.

J is TRBJ2-1 and V is TRBV5-1; 7 bases align to TRBD2. V dropped 3 bases and J dropped 6; count of bases not matched to a gene: 6. The germline V gene has CDR1 SGHRS and CDR2 YFSETQ. The CDR3 sequence is 14 residues long. CDR3 sequence: CASSSVTSLNEQFF. The CDR3 nucleotides read TGCGCCAGCAGCTCGGTGACTAGCCTCAATGAGCAGTTCTTC. Full variable domain (remainder filled in from reference TRBV5-1 and TRBJ2-1): KAGVTQTPRYLIKTRGQQVTLSCSPISGHRSVSWYQQTPGQGLQFLFEYFSETQRNKGNFPGRFSGRQFSNSRSEMNVSTLELGDSALYLCASSSVTSLNEQFFGPGTRLTVL.

This clone was seen just once. The CDR3 nucleotides are TGTGCCAGCAGGCGGGACTCCAGTAGGGAGCAGTACTTC. Its protein product is CASRRDSSREQYF. The chain is built from TRBV3-1 (or the pseudogene TRBV3-2) and TRBJ2-7; a weak D match, TRBD2 (6 bases). Germline V CDR1 and CDR2: LGHDT, YNNKEL (reference sequence). V was trimmed by 6 bases and J by 7 bases, leaving 16 bases between them. This CDR3 has 13 amino acids.